The rows below give T cell receptor beta chains drawn from one sample of a study of PD-L1 blockade in urothelial cancer. Profiled with immunoSEQ multiplex PCR; TCRdb holds only in-frame clones, not every one. The data show 35,000 to 45,000 clones, roughly four fifths seen once. Specimen: PBMCs, collected around atezolizumab (anti-PD-L1) treatment. Receptors originate from a man in his sixties with urothelial cancer. Each CDR3 is given with its conserved first and last residue. The D gene is left open where the match is weak. Only part of the rows carry a size: once, few, many, or a class if the clone is expanded.

size: -
D: -
V: TRBV18
J: TRBJ2-7
DNA: TGTGCCAGCTCACCAGGGAGAAGTGAGGAGCAGTACTTC
CDR3: CASSPGRSEEQYF

size: -
D: TRBD1
V: TRBV2
J: TRBJ1-5
DNA: TGTGCCAGCAGGGACAGGGATCGCAATCAGCCCCAGCATTTT
CDR3: CASRDRDRNQPQHF

size: -
D: TRBD1
V: TRBV25-1
J: TRBJ1-2
DNA: TGTGCCAGCAGCCAACCGGACAGGGACTATGGCTACACCTTC
CDR3: CASSQPDRDYGYTF

size: -
D: -
V: TRBV6-1
J: TRBJ1-2
DNA: TGTGCCAGCAGTGACGGTAGCTATGGCTACACCTTC
CDR3: CASSDGSYGYTF

size: -
D: TRBD1
V: TRBV15
J: TRBJ1-1
DNA: TGTGCCACCAGCACCGGGACAGAGAACACTGAAGCTTTCTTT
CDR3: CATSTGTENTEAFF

size: -
D: -
V: TRBV2
J: TRBJ1-1
DNA: TGTGCCAGCAGGCCCACAACAGAAGTTAACACTGAAGCTTTCTTT
CDR3: CASRPTTEVNTEAFF

size: once
D: -
V: TRBV5-6
J: TRBJ2-1
DNA: TGTGCCAGCAGCTTGTCTGAACTAGTTATCTACAATGAGCAGTTCTTC
CDR3: CASSLSELVIYNEQFF

size: once
D: -
V: TRBV2
J: TRBJ1-5
DNA: TGTGCCAGCAGGGGGGGACCCGATTACAATCAGCCCCAGCATTTT
CDR3: CASRGGPDYNQPQHF

size: -
D: TRBD1
V: TRBV5-8
J: TRBJ2-6
DNA: TGTGCCAGCTGGGACAGGGCGGCTTCTGGGGCCAACGTCCTGACTTTC
CDR3: CASWDRAASGANVLTF

size: -
D: TRBD2
V: TRBV19
J: TRBJ2-5
DNA: TGTGCCAGTAGTATCTGGGCTAGCGGGGAGCTAAAGGAGACCCAGTACTTC
CDR3: CASSIWASGELKETQYF

size: -
D: -
V: TRBV5-8
J: TRBJ1-2
DNA: TGTGCCAGCAGCTTGCAGGGATTGGATGGCTACACCTTC
CDR3: CASSLQGLDGYTF

size: -
D: -
V: TRBV7-2
J: TRBJ2-5
DNA: TGTGCCAGCAGCTTTGCCCCGGGTCAAGAGACCCAGTACTTC
CDR3: CASSFAPGQETQYF

size: -
D: -
V: TRBV14
J: TRBJ1-3
DNA: TGTGCCAGCAGACAGACAGGCTCTGGAAACACCATATATTTT
CDR3: CASRQTGSGNTIYF

size: -
D: -
V: TRBV6-1
J: TRBJ1-6
DNA: TGTGCCAGCGGGGGAGGGGACTATAATTCACCCCTCCACTTT
CDR3: CASGGGDYNSPLHF

size: once
D: TRBD1
V: TRBV19
J: TRBJ2-7
DNA: TGTGCCAGTAGTATCCGGACAGGGAGCTACGAGCAGTACTTC
CDR3: CASSIRTGSYEQYF

size: -
D: -
V: TRBV6-1
J: TRBJ2-5
DNA: TGTGCCAGCACTAACGAAGAGACCCAGTACTTC
CDR3: CASTNEETQYF

size: -
D: -
V: TRBV2
J: TRBJ2-7
DNA: TGTGCCAGCAGTGCCGGGATGTACGAGCAGTACTTC
CDR3: CASSAGMYEQYF

size: -
D: TRBD1
V: TRBV5-5
J: TRBJ2-1
DNA: TGTGCCAGCAGCTTTGGACAGGGGGTAGACAATGAGCAGTTCTTC
CDR3: CASSFGQGVDNEQFF

size: few
D: -
V: TRBV2
J: TRBJ2-4
DNA: TGTGCCAGCAGTGGGTCCTACCACAGGGTGCAAGTTAGCATTCAGTACTTC
CDR3: CASSGSYHRVQVSIQYF

size: -
D: -
V: TRBV5-6
J: TRBJ1-4
DNA: TGTGCCAGCAGCGCAGGGACAAGGCCTCAAGCGGAAAAACTGTTTTTT
CDR3: CASSAGTRPQAEKLFF

size: -
D: TRBD1
V: TRBV2
J: TRBJ1-5
DNA: TGTGCCAGCAATATAAGAGGGGGCGACCAGCCCCAGCATTTT
CDR3: CASNIRGGDQPQHF

size: -
D: -
V: TRBV7-8
J: TRBJ1-5
DNA: TGTGCCAGCAGCCCGACAGAAAATCAGCCCCAGCATTTT
CDR3: CASSPTENQPQHF

size: -
D: -
V: TRBV5-4
J: TRBJ2-3
DNA: TGTGCCAGCAGCTTGGCCGTTACAGTCCCCAGCACAGATACGCAGTATTTT
CDR3: CASSLAVTVPSTDTQYF

size: -
D: -
V: TRBV27
J: TRBJ2-7
DNA: TGTGCCAGCAGTAGGGGGGGCTCCACCTACGAGCAGTACTTC
CDR3: CASSRGGSTYEQYF

size: -
D: TRBD2
V: TRBV4-2
J: TRBJ2-5
DNA: TGTGCCAGCAGCCAAGACGGCGGGGGGTCGGAGGCCCAGTACTTC
CDR3: CASSQDGGGSEAQYF

size: -
D: -
V: TRBV6-1
J: TRBJ1-6
DNA: TGTGCCAGCAGTGAGCTACAGGGTGTTAATTCACCCCTCCACTTT
CDR3: CASSELQGVNSPLHF

size: few
D: TRBD1
V: TRBV7-2
J: TRBJ1-1
DNA: TGTGCCAGCAGCTTAGGGACAGGGGGTATGAACACTGAAGCTTTCTTT
CDR3: CASSLGTGGMNTEAFF

size: once
D: -
V: TRBV28
J: TRBJ2-5
DNA: TGTGCCAGCAGCCGGGACTCTGTGGCGGAAGAGACCCAGTACTTC
CDR3: CASSRDSVAEETQYF

size: few
D: -
V: TRBV11-2
J: TRBJ1-3
DNA: TGTGCCAGCAGCTTTACAGGGACAAGAAACACCATATATTTT
CDR3: CASSFTGTRNTIYF

size: medium-sized
D: -
V: TRBV5-1
J: TRBJ2-7
DNA: TGCGCCAGCAGCTTGGCGGTCGGCTCCTACGAGCAGTACTTC
CDR3: CASSLAVGSYEQYF

size: -
D: -
V: TRBV7-8
J: TRBJ2-7
DNA: TGTGCCAGCAGCCCTACATCGGTATGGGCCAATGGATACGAGCAGTACTTC
CDR3: CASSPTSVWANGYEQYF

size: -
D: -
V: TRBV27
J: TRBJ1-6
DNA: TGTGCCAGCAGTGCTCCGCGGGGGGGTGCGGGACGGAGAAATAATTCACCCCTCCACTTT
CDR3: CASSAPRGGAGRRNNSPLHF

size: -
D: -
V: TRBV19
J: TRBJ2-7
DNA: TGTGCCAGTAGTGGCAGGGGACCCTACGAGCAGTACTTC
CDR3: CASSGRGPYEQYF

size: -
D: TRBD1
V: TRBV2
J: TRBJ1-2
DNA: TGTGCCAGCAGTGAAGCGGGGACAGGGGGGACAGCCTATGGCTACACCTTC
CDR3: CASSEAGTGGTAYGYTF

size: -
D: -
V: TRBV28
J: TRBJ1-5
DNA: TGTGCCAGCAGTCGACAGGCTAGCAATCAGCCCCAGCATTTT
CDR3: CASSRQASNQPQHF

size: -
D: -
V: TRBV15
J: TRBJ1-1
DNA: TGTGCCACCAGCGGAGGACTGTTGAACACTGAAGCTTTCTTT
CDR3: CATSGGLLNTEAFF

size: -
D: TRBD1
V: TRBV2
J: TRBJ2-5
DNA: TGTGCCAGCATGAGGGGGCCGGGGGAGACCCAGTACTTC
CDR3: CASMRGPGETQYF

size: -
D: TRBD1
V: TRBV5-1
J: TRBJ2-5
DNA: TGCGCCAGCAGCAAGAGGGACAGGGGGATAGAGACCCAGTACTTC
CDR3: CASSKRDRGIETQYF

size: once
D: -
V: TRBV18
J: TRBJ1-2
DNA: TGTGCCAGCTCCGTTGGTCCGGGAATGGTAGATGGCTACACCTTC
CDR3: CASSVGPGMVDGYTF

size: -
D: -
V: TRBV5-5
J: TRBJ1-6
DNA: TGTGCCAGCAGCTTGACAGTCCCTAATTCACCCCTCCACTTT
CDR3: CASSLTVPNSPLHF

size: -
D: TRBD2
V: TRBV28
J: TRBJ2-5
DNA: TGTGCCAGCAGAAAACTACTAGCGGGGGGCCAAGAGACCCAGTACTTC
CDR3: CASRKLLAGGQETQYF

size: -
D: -
V: TRBV6-8
J: TRBJ2-5
DNA: TGTGCCAGCAGCCTTCAGGAGACCCAGTACTTC
CDR3: CASSLQETQYF

size: -
D: -
V: TRBV28
J: TRBJ1-5
DNA: TGTGCCAGCAGTTTGATAGGGGTCAGCAATCAGCCCCAGCATTTT
CDR3: CASSLIGVSNQPQHF

size: -
D: TRBD1
V: TRBV5-1
J: TRBJ1-4
DNA: TGCGCCAGCAGCTTAGGGACAGGGGGCCCTAATGAAAAACTGTTTTTT
CDR3: CASSLGTGGPNEKLFF

size: once
D: -
V: TRBV6-1
J: TRBJ1-2
DNA: TGTGCCAGCAAACAGACGCAGGGAAGCTATGGCTACACCTTC
CDR3: CASKQTQGSYGYTF

size: -
D: -
V: TRBV5-4
J: TRBJ2-5
DNA: TGTGCCAGCAGCCCGGACCGGCCGAGAGGGGGAGAGACCCAGTACTTC
CDR3: CASSPDRPRGGETQYF

size: once
D: -
V: TRBV18
J: TRBJ2-7
DNA: TGTGCCAGCTCACAGGGGACTGAGGCGTTAGAGGAGCAGTACTTC
CDR3: CASSQGTEALEEQYF

size: -
D: TRBD1
V: TRBV11-3
J: TRBJ2-2
DNA: TGTGCCAGCAGCTTCGGGACAGCGAACACCGGGGAGCTGTTTTTT
CDR3: CASSFGTANTGELFF